The TCR beta chain described here comes from a study of blood T cells in healthy people across ages. Study-wide background: Capture via template switching afforded approximately one barcoded beta molecule per two T cells. Findings and limits, study-wide: Estimates of diversity drawn from one million T cells were considered underestimates.

Germline lookup yields CDR1 SGDLS and CDR2 YYNGEE. This CDR3 comprises 15 residues. The V gene lost 0 bases and the J gene lost 2 bases, with 12 bases spanning the gap. This clonotype was detected only a few times. Its antigen is unknown. For the second PCR, which ran for roughly 6 to 11 cycles, a sample-barcoded 5' primer and a J-beta primer mix were used. In TCRdb, the 5' RACE reads were re-called with MiXCR into one record per CDR3 protein. Of 1,100,000 or so distinct CDR3 sequences in the sample, 35% to 55% were seen once. The rearrangement uses TRBV9 and TRBJ2-7; D might be TRBD2 (6 bases). Sequenced material: blood. The sequence came from an older woman in good health. The CDR3 protein is CASSVEPSEAYEQYF. CDR3 DNA: TGTGCCAGCAGCGTAGAGCCTAGCGAAGCCTACGAGCAGTACTTC.